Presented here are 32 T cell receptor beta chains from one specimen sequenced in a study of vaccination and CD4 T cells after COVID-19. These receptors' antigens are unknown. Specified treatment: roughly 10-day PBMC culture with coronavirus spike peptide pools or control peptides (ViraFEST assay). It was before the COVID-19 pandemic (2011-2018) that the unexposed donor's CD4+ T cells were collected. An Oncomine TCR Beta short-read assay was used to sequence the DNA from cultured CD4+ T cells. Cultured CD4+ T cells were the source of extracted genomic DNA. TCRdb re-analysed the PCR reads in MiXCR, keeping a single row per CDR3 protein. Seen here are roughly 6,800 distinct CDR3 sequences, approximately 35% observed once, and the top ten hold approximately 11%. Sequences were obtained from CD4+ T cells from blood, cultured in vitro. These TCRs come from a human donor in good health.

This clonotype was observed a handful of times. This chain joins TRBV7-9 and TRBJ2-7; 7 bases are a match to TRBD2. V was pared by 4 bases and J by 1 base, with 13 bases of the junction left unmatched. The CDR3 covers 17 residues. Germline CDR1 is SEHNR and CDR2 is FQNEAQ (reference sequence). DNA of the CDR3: TGTGCCAGCAGCTCCCCGTTGGGGTGGGAGGGATCCTACGAGCAGTACTTC. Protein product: CASSSPLGWEGSYEQYF.

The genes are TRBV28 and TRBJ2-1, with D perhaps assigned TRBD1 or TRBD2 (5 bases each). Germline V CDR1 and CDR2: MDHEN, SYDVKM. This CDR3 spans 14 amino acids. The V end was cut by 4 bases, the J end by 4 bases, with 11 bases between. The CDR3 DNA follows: TGTGCCAGCAGTTCCCAGGGACGGTACAATGAGCAGTTCTTC. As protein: CASSSQGRYNEQFF.

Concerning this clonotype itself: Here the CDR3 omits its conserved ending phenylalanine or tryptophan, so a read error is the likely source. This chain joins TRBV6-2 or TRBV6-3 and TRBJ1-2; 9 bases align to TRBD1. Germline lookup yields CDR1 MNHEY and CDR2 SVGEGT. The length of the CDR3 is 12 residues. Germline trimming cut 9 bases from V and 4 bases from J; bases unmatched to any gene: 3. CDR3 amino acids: CASKTGGYGYTL. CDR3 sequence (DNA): TGTGCCAGTAAGACAGGGGGCTATGGCTACACCTTA.

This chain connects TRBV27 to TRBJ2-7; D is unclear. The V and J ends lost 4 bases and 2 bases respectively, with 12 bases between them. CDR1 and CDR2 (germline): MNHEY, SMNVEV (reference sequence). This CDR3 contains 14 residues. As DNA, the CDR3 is TGTGCCAGCAGTTCTGCCTCAGGCCCCTACGAGCAGTACTTC. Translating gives CASSSASGPYEQYF.

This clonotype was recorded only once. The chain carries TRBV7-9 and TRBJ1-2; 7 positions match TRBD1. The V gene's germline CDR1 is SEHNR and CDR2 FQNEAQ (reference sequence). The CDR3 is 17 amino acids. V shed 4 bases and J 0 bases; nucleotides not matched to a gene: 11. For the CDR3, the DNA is TGTGCCAGCAGCTCCATAATAACAGGGGATCCTAACTATGGCTACACCTTC. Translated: CASSSIITGDPNYGYTF.

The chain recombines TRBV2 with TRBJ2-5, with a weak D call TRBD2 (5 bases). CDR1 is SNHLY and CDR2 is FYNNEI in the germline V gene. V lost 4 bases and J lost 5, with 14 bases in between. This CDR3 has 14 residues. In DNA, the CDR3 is TGTGCCAGCAGTGTCGGATATACGGGGGAGACCCAGTACTTC. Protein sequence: CASSVGYTGETQYF.

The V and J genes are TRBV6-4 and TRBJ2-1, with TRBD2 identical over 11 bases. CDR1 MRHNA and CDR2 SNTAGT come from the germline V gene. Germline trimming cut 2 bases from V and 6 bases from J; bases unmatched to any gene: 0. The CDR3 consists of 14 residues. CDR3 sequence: CASSDGTSGNEQFF. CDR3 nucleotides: TGTGCCAGCAGTGACGGGACTAGCGGCAATGAGCAGTTCTTC.

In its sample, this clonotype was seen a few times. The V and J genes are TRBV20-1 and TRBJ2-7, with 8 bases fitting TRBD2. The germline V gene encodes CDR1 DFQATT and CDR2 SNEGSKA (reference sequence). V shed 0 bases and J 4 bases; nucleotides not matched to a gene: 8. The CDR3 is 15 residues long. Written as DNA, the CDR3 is TGCAGTGCTAGAGATAGTAGGGGACTAGATTACGAGCAGTACTTC. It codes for CSARDSRGLDYEQYF.

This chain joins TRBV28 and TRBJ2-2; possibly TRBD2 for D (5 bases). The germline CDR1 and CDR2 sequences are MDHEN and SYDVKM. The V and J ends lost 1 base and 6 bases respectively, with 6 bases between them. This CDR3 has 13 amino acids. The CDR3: CASSLSGSGELFF. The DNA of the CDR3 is TGTGCCAGCAGTTTATCGGGATCCGGGGAGCTGTTTTTT.

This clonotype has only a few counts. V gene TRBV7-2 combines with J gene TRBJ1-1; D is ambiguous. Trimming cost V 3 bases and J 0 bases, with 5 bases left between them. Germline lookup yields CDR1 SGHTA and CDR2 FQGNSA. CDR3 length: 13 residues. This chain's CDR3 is CASSFSLNTEAFF. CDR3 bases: TGTGCCAGCAGCTTTAGTTTGAACACTGAAGCTTTCTTT.

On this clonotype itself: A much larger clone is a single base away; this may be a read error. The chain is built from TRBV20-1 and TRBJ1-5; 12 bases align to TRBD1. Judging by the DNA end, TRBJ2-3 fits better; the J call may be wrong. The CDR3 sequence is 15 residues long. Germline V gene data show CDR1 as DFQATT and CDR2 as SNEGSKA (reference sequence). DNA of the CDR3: TGCAGTGCTATAAGGGGACAGGGGGCTAGTCAGCCCCAGTATTTT. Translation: CSAIRGQGASQPQYF.

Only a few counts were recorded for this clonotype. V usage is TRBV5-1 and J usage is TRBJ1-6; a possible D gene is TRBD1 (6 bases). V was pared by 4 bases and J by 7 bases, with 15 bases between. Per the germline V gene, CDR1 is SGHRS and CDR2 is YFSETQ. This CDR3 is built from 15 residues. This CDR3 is CASSQETGPNSPLHF. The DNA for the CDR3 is TGCGCCAGCAGCCAGGAGACAGGCCCGAATTCACCCCTCCACTTT.

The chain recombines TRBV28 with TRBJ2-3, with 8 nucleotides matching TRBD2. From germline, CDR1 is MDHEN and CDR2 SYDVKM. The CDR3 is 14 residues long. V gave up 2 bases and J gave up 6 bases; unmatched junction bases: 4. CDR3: CASSLTSGPDTQYF. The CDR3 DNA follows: TGTGCCAGCAGTTTAACTAGCGGACCCGATACGCAGTATTTT. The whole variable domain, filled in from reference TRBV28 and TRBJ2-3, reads DVKVTQSSRYLVKRTGEKVFLECVQDMDHENMFWYRQDPGLGLRLIYFSYDVKMKEKGDIPEGYSVSREKKERFSLILESASTNQTSMYLCASSLTSGPDTQYFGPGTRLTVL.

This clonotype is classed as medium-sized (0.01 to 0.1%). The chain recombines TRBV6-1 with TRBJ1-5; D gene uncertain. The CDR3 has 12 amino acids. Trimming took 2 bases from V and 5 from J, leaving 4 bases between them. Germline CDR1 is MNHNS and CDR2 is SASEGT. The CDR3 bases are TGTGCCAGCAGTGAACCGTATCAGCCCCAGCATTTT. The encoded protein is CASSEPYQPQHF.

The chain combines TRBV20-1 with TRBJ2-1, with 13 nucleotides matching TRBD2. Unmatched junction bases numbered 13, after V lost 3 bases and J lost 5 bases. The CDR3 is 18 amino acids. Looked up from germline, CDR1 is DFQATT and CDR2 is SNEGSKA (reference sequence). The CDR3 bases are TGCAGTGCTAGGGGCCTGCCCGGGACTAGCGGGAAGGACAATGAGCAGTTCTTC. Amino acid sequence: CSARGLPGTSGKDNEQFF.

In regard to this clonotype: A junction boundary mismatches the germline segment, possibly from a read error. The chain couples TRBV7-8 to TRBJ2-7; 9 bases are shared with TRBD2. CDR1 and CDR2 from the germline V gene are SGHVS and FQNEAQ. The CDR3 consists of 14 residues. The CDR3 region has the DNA TGTGCCAGCAGCCTAGCGGGGCTCCACTACGAGCAGTACTTC. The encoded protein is CASSLAGLHYEQYF.

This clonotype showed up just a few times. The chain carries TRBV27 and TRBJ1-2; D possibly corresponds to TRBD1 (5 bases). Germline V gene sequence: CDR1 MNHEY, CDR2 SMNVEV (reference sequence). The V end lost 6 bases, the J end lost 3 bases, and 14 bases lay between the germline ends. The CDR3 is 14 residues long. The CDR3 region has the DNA TGTGCCAGCAGGCCGGGACGACTTTACTATGGCTACACCTTC. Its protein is CASRPGRLYYGYTF.

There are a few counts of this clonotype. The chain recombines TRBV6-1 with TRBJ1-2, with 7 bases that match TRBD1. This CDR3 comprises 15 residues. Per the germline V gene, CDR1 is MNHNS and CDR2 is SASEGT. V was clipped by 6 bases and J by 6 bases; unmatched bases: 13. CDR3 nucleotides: TGTGCCAGCAGCCCTCTGATAGACAGGGAGGATGGCTACACCTTC. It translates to CASSPLIDREDGYTF.

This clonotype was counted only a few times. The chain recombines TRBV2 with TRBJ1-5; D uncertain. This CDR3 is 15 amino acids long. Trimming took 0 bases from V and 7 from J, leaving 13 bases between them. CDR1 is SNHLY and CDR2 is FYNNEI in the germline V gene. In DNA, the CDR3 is TGTGCCAGCAGTGAAGCGACGGGAATAGGGCAGCCCCAGCATTTT. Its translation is CASSEATGIGQPQHF.

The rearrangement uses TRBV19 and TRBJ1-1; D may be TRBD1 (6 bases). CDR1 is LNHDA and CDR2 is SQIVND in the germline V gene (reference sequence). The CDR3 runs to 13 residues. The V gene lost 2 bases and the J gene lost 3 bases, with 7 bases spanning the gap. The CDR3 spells CASSIKGDTEAFF. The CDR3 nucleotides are TGTGCCAGTAGTATAAAGGGGGACACTGAAGCTTTCTTT.

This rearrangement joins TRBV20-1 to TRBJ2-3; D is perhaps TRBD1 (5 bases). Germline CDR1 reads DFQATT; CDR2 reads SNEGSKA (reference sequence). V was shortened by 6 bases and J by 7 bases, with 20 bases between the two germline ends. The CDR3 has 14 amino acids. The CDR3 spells CSATTVPATYTQYF. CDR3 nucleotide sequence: TGCAGTGCCACGACAGTCCCAGCAACCTATACGCAGTATTTT.

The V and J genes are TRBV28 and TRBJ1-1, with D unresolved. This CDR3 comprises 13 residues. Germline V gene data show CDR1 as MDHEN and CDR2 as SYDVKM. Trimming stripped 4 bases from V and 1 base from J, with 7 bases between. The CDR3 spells CASSSAGNTEAFF. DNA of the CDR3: TGTGCCAGCAGTTCCGCAGGGAACACTGAAGCTTTCTTT.

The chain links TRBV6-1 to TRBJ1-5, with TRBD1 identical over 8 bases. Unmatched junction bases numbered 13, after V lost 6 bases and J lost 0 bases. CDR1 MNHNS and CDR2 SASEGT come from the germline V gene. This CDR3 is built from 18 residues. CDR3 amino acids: CASSPLRTGQDSNQPQHF. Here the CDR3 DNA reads TGTGCCAGCAGCCCGTTACGGACAGGGCAGGATAGCAATCAGCCCCAGCATTTT.

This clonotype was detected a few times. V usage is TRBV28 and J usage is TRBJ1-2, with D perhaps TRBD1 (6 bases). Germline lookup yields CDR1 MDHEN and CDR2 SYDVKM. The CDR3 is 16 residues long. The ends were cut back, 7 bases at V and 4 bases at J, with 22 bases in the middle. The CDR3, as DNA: TGTGCCAGCATCGGTAGTTCCTGGGGGCCGAGCTATGGCTACACCTTC. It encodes CASIGSSWGPSYGYTF.

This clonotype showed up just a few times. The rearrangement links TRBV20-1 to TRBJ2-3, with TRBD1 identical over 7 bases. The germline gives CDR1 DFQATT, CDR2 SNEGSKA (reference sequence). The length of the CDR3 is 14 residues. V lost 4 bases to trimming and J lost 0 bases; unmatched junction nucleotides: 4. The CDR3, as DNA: TGCAGTGCTACGACAGGGTTAAGCACAGATACGCAGTATTTT. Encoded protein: CSATTGLSTDTQYF.

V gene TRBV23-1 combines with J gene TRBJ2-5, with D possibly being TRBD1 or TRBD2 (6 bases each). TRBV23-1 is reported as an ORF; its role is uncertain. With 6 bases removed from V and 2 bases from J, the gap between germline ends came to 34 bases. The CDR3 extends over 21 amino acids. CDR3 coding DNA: TGCGCCAGCAGCCCCCAGCCCCGCAGGGGAGGCCCCCTCAAAAAACAAGAGACCCAGTACTTC. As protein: CASSPQPRRGGPLKKQETQYF.

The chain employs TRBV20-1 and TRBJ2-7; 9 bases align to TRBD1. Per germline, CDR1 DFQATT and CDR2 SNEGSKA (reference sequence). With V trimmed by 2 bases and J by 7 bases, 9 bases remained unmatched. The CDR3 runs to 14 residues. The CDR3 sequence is CSARWDRDLGEQYF. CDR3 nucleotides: TGCAGTGCTAGATGGGACAGGGACCTCGGAGAGCAGTACTTC.

CDR3 residues: CASSLPTSGHPYF. In nucleotides, the CDR3 is TGCGCCAGCAGCCTGCCCACTAGCGGCCACCCGTACTTC. The V call is TRBV5-1, the J call TRBJ2-5; 8 nucleotides match TRBD2. V lost 4 bases and J lost 13; bases outside the gene matches: 12. This CDR3 comprises 13 residues. Germline CDR1 is SGHRS and CDR2 is YFSETQ.

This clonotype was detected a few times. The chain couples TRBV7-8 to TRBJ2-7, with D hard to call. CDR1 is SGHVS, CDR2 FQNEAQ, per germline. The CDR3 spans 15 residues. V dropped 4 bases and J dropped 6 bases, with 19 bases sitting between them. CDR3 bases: TGTGCCAGCAGCTCCCCTGGGCGGACGCAGTCCGAGCAGTACTTC. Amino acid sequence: CASSSPGRTQSEQYF. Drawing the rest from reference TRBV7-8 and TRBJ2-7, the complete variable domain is GAGVSQSPRYKVAKRGQDVALRCDPISGHVSLFWYQQALGQGPEFLTYFQNEAQLDKSGLPSDRFFAERPEGSVSTLKIQRTQQEDSAVYLCASSSPGRTQSEQYFGPGTRLTVT.

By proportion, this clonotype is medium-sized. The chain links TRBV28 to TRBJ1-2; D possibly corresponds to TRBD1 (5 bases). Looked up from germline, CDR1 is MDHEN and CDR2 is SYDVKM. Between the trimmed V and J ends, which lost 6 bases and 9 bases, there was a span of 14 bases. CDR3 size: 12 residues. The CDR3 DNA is TGTGCCAGCAGGGGACCCCCCCTGCGCTACACCTTC. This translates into CASRGPPLRYTF.

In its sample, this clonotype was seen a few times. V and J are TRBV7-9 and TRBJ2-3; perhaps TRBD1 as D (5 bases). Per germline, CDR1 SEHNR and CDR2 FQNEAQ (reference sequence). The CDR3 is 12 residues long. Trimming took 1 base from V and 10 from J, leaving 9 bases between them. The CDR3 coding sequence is TGTGCCAGCAGCTTAGGCCAGGGTCCGCAGTATTTT. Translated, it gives CASSLGQGPQYF.

The CDR3 loop is CASSRQGAQVETQYF. CDR3 in DNA: TGTGCCAGCAGCAGACAGGGGGCGCAGGTTGAGACCCAGTACTTC. The chain uses TRBV6-1 and TRBJ2-5, with TRBD1 identical over 10 bases. From germline, CDR1 is MNHNS and CDR2 SASEGT. The CDR3 spans 15 residues. V trimming: 6 bases; J trimming: 5 bases; junction bases outside the gene matches: 9.